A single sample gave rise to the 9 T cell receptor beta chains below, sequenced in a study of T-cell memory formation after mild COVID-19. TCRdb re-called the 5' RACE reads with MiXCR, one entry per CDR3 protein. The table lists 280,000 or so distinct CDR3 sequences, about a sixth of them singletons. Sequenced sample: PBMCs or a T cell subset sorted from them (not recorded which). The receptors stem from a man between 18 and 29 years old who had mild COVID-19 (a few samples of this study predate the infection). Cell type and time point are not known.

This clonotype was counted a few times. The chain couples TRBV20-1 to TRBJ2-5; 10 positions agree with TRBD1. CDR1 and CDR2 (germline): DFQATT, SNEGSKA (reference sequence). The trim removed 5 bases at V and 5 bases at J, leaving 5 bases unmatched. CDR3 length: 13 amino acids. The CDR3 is CSALTGGRETQYF. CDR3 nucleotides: TGCAGTGCTTTGACAGGGGGCAGGGAGACCCAGTACTTC.

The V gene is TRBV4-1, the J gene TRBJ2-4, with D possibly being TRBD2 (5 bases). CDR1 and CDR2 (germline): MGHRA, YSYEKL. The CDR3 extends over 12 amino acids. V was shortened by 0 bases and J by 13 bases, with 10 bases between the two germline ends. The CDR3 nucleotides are TGCGCCAGCAGCCAAGATTTCGGAGGACAGTACTTC. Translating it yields CASSQDFGGQYF.

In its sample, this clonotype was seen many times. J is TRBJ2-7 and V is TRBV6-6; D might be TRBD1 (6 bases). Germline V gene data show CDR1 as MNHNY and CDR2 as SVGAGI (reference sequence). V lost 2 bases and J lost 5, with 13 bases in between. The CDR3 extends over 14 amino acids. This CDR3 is CASSYREQGNEQYV. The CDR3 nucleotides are TGTGCCAGCAGTTACCGAGAACAGGGTAACGAGCAGTACGTC.

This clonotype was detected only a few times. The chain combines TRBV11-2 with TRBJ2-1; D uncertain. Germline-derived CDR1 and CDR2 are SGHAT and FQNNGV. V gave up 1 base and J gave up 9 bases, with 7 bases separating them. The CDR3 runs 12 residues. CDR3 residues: CASSLGAGEQFF. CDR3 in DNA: TGTGCCAGCAGCTTAGGAGCTGGTGAGCAGTTCTTC.

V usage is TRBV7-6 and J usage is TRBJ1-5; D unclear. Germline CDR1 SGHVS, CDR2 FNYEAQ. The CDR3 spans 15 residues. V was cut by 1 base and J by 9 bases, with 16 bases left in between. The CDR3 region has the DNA TGTGCCAGCAGCTTAGATCAGGCCCCCGGGCGGCCCCAGCATTTT. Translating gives CASSLDQAPGRPQHF. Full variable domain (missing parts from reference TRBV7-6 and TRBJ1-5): GAGVSQSPRYKVTKRGQDVALRCDPISGHVSLYWYRQALGQGPEFLTYFNYEAQQDKSGLPNDRFSAERPEGSISTLTIQRTEQRDSAMYRCASSLDQAPGRPQHFGDGTRLSIL.

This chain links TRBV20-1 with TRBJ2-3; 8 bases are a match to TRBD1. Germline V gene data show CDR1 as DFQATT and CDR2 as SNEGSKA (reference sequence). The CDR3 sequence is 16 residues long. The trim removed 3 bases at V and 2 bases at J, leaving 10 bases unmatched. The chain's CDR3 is CSASSRTGTYTDTQYF. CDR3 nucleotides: TGCAGTGCTAGCTCTCGGACAGGGACTTACACAGATACGCAGTATTTT.

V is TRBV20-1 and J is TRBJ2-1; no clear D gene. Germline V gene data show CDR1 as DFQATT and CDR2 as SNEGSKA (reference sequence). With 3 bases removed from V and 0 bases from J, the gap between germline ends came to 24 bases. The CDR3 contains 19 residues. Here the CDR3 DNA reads TGCAGTGCTAGTTGGTGGCCCCTCCGGGCCTCGAGCTCCTACAATGAGCAGTTCTTC. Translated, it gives CSASWWPLRASSSYNEQFF.

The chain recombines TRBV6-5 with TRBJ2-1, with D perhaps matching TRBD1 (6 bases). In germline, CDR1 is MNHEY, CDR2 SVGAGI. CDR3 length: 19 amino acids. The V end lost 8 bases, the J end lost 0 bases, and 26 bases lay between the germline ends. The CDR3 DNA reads TGTGCCAGCCTAGGACGGACAGTCAATAGAAAAAGCTCCTACAATGAGCAGTTCTTC. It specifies CASLGRTVNRKSSYNEQFF.

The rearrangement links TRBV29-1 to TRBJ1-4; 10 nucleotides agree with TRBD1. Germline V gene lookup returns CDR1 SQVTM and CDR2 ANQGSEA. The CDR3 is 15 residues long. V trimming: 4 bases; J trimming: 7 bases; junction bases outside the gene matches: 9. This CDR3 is CSVAPPTGGFEKLFF. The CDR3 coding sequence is TGCAGCGTTGCCCCCCCGACAGGGGGCTTTGAAAAACTGTTTTTT.